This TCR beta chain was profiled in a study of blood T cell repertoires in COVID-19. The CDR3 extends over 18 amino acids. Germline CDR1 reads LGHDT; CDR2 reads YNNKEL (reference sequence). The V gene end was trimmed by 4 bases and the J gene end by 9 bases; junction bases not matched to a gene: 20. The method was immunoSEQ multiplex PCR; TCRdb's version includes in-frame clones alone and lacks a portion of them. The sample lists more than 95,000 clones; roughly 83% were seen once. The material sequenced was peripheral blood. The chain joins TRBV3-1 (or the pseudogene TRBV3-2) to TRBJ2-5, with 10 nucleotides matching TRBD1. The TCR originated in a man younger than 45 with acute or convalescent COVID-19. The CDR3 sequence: CASSPGTGDWEAAGAQYF. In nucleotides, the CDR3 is TGTGCCAGCAGCCCGGGGACAGGGGATTGGGAGGCCGCGGGGGCCCAGTACTTC.